A selection of T cell receptor beta chains follows, all from one sample in a study of T cell repertoires in cytomegalovirus infection. One entry per CDR3 protein, called by TCRdb with MiXCR from the reads. The sample has 600,000 to 700,000 distinct CDR3 sequences; about 30% are singletons. These receptors lack a known antigen. Specimen: cultured PBMCs, collected from culture after CMV antigen stimulation. The receptors shown here come from a human donor in good health (CMV status not recorded). Some clones in this sample may be carry-over from other donors' samples. Both conserved end residues are part of each CDR3. Only some rows state a clone size, as once, few, many or a class for expanded clones.

V,J,size,CDR3
TRBV6-6,TRBJ1-4,.,CASSYREASTNEKLFF
TRBV7-2,TRBJ2-6,many,CASSPPFGTGFTGANVLTF
TRBV2,TRBJ1-5,.,CASSKHRAGQPQHF
TRBV20-1,TRBJ1-1,few,CSAPTLTVEAFF
TRBV6-1,TRBJ1-6,.,CASSPGRQGNSPLHF
TRBV15,TRBJ1-1,.,CATSSRKGVPEAFF
TRBV7-2,TRBJ2-3,.,CASSLAGELDTQYF
TRBV12-3/TRBV12-4,TRBJ2-5,few,CASSLLGGAETQYF
TRBV28,TRBJ2-1,.,CASSLYRIEQFF
TRBV20-1,TRBJ2-3,few,CSARDSAGQGAEDTQYF
TRBV7-8,TRBJ2-3,.,CASSLRTSGSPTSTDTQYF
TRBV28,TRBJ1-1,.,CASSSSAPGQGNTEAFF
TRBV12-3/TRBV12-4,TRBJ1-3,.,CASTLRAPWRNTIYF
TRBV12-3/TRBV12-4,TRBJ2-2,few,CASSPTGDGELFF
TRBV28,TRBJ1-5,.,CASSSLTGGLGNQPQHF
TRBV19,TRBJ2-1,.,CASRSGRYYLGEQFF
TRBV12-3/TRBV12-4,TRBJ2-7,.,CASSELAGVREQYF
TRBV28,TRBJ2-2,.,CASSLSSGVTGELFF
TRBV5-1,TRBJ2-1,few,CASSLKRGVKKDEQFF
TRBV6-5,TRBJ2-1,.,CASSMDREGEQFF
TRBV4-3,TRBJ2-3,.,CASSQDIGLAGDTDTQYF
TRBV2,TRBJ2-3,.,CASSGSGGIADTQYF
TRBV11-2,TRBJ2-4,.,CASGTLGGQYF
TRBV7-2,TRBJ1-5,many,CASSGRRGAGQPQHF
TRBV7-2,TRBJ2-7,few,CASSLEGPPIWQGAIEQYF
TRBV7-2,TRBJ2-3,many,CASSQSGDTQYF
TRBV6-5,TRBJ1-1,.,CASSYFIGSGTEAFF
TRBV7-2,TRBJ2-1,.,CASSLREVSYNGQFF
TRBV12-3/TRBV12-4,TRBJ2-7,.,CASAQERGRYEQYF
TRBV6-5,TRBJ1-2,few,CASSYLDRALSDGYTF
TRBV6-5,TRBJ1-1,few,CASSYQGRGRTEAFF
TRBV6-5,TRBJ2-3,.,CASSLGGRSGTDTQYF
TRBV20-1,TRBJ2-1,.,CSARDPRASNEQFF
TRBV28,TRBJ2-1,medium-sized,CASSFPGGVSPGQGSYNEQFF
TRBV6-6,TRBJ2-7,.,CASSYPGQGSDEQYF
TRBV11-2,TRBJ2-1,.,CASRRDIGEQFF
TRBV5-4,TRBJ2-1,.,CASSLPREREGGEQFF
TRBV7-2,TRBJ1-3,many,CASSLRSNPGTIYF
TRBV12-3/TRBV12-4,TRBJ2-5,.,CASSPTSGSQETQYF
TRBV20-1,TRBJ1-5,.,CSARGSSDNGQPQHF
TRBV7-2,TRBJ1-3,.,CASSLRGDGNTIYF
TRBV19,TRBJ2-5,.,CASSINLATPQTQYF
TRBV12-3/TRBV12-4,TRBJ1-3,.,CASSLEWTYSGNTIYF
TRBV6-5,TRBJ2-2,once,CASSYGGTVFGELFF
TRBV20-1,TRBJ1-2,.,CRPGTGGSYTF
TRBV10-3,TRBJ2-4,.,CAISESSGSGGYIQYF
TRBV6-1,TRBJ2-5,few,CASSATSGGETQYF
TRBV2,TRBJ2-7,.,CASSLGTGPDEQYF
TRBV7-2,TRBJ2-3,.,CASSSNLDTQYF
TRBV12-5,TRBJ2-1,.,CASGLPPGTSGRLTYNEQFF
TRBV7-2,TRBJ1-1,.,CASSRRQGDEFRAFF
TRBV7-6,TRBJ2-5,.,CASSLVERQETQYF
TRBV24-1,TRBJ2-3,few,CATSDSRTSWKDTQYF
TRBV10-3,TRBJ1-3,.,CAISEGASGGTIYF